The 5 T cell receptor beta chains below were found in one sample sequenced in a study of tumor and adjacent non-tumor tissue in lung cancer. Three rounds of nested PCR, following a modified ARM-PCR protocol, produced the TCRbeta library. Each CDR3 protein gets one entry after TCRdb re-called the multiplex PCR reads with MiXCR. This sample has 55,000 to 75,000 distinct CDR3 sequences, with approximately 63% found just once. This sample's RNA came from whole unsorted tissue. The material sequenced was lung tumor tissue. Source of these receptors: a man in his fifties with non-small cell lung cancer.

This clonotype was detected many times. The rearrangement links TRBV6-1 to TRBJ1-5; no definite D call. This CDR3 is 13 amino acids long. V was trimmed by 3 bases and J by 6 bases, leaving 9 bases between them. CDR1 is MNHNS, CDR2 SASEGT, per germline. The CDR3 coding sequence is TGTGCCAGCAGTGAGTTGCTGGCTCAGCCCCAGCATTTT. Amino acid sequence: CASSELLAQPQHF.

This clonotype has ten or more counts. The chain joins TRBV1 to TRBJ1-4. TRBV1 is described as a pseudogene. The CDR3 is made up of 13 amino acids. DNA of the CDR3: TGCACCAGCAGACACGGGACTCGGGAAAAACTGTTTTTT. It codes for CTSRHGTREKLFF.

This clonotype was seen a handful of times. CDR3 loop: CASARKGGIVSNYGYTF. The CDR3 nucleotides read TGTGCCAGCGCCCGGAAGGGGGGAATAGTCTCTAACTATGGCTACACCTTC. The J gene is TRBJ1-2, the V gene TRBV7-9, with D perhaps TRBD1 (6 bases). The CDR3 contains 17 residues. V was pared by 8 bases and J by 0 bases, with 22 bases between. Germline CDR1 SEHNR, CDR2 FQNEAQ (reference sequence). The full variable domain, rest sourced from reference TRBV7-9 and TRBJ1-2, is DTGVSQNPRHKITKRGQNVTFRCDPISEHNRLYWYRQTLGQGPEFLTYFQNEAQLEKSRLLSDRFSAERPKGSFSTLEIQRTEQGDSAMYLCASARKGGIVSNYGYTFGSGTRLTVV.

For this clonotype: The junction differs from germline at one of its ends, possibly a read error. This chain links TRBV6-5 with TRBJ2-2; TRBD2 matches 8 bases. This CDR3 is built from 15 residues. Germline assignment: CDR1 MNHEY and CDR2 SVGAGI. The CDR3 loop is CVSRTSGRGTGELFF. In DNA form, the CDR3 reads TGTGTCAGCAGGACGAGCGGGAGAGGGACCGGGGAGCTGTTTTTT.

As regards this clonotype: One junction end disagrees with the germline gene, perhaps due to a read error. The chain employs TRBV6-5 and TRBJ2-7; either TRBD1 or TRBD2 may fit D (5 bases each). CDR1 and CDR2 (germline): MNHEY, SVGAGI. The CDR3 contains 14 residues. The CDR3 region has the DNA TGTGTCAGCAGTTACTCGAACGGGGCCAGAGAGCAGTACTTC. Translating it yields CVSSYSNGAREQYF.